Listed below are T cell receptor beta chains from one sample, sequenced in a study of OX40 agonist ivuxolimab in advanced cancers. Profiled with immunoSEQ multiplex PCR; TCRdb holds only in-frame clones, not every one. The table shows more than 50,000 clones, with 65% to 85% occurring only once. This material consisted of CD4+ or CD8+ T cells sorted from blood, taken in a trial of the OX40 agonist ivuxolimab. The receptor source for this set is an adult with an advanced solid tumor such as melanoma, head and neck, liver or kidney cancer. The CDR3 runs from the conserved cysteine through the conserved F or W. A D gene is named only where the DNA matches it firmly. Expanded clones are given a class, and other clones once, few, many or no size at all.

v_gene: TRBV27
d_gene: -
j_gene: TRBJ2-7
abundance: -
CDR3nt: TGTGCCAGCAGTTTCCAACAGGGCCCCTACGAGCAGTACTTC
CDR3aa: CASSFQQGPYEQYF

v_gene: TRBV4-1
d_gene: TRBD1
j_gene: TRBJ2-2
abundance: few
CDR3nt: TGCGCCAGCAGCCCTCGGACAGGGGCCACCGGGGAGCTGTTTTTT
CDR3aa: CASSPRTGATGELFF

v_gene: TRBV10-3
d_gene: -
j_gene: TRBJ1-1
abundance: -
CDR3nt: TGTGCCATCAGCCAAAACCAAGGCGAGGTGAACACTGAAGCTTTCTTT
CDR3aa: CAISQNQGEVNTEAFF

v_gene: TRBV28
d_gene: TRBD1
j_gene: TRBJ2-3
abundance: -
CDR3nt: TGTGCCAGCAGTGGGACAGCTCCGGGCACAGATACGCAGTATTTT
CDR3aa: CASSGTAPGTDTQYF

v_gene: TRBV4-1
d_gene: TRBD2
j_gene: TRBJ2-2
abundance: -
CDR3nt: TGCGCCAGCAGCCTCCCTCCGGGACTAGCGGGACCAAGCCTGAACACCGGGGAGCTGTTTTTT
CDR3aa: CASSLPPGLAGPSLNTGELFF

v_gene: TRBV19
d_gene: -
j_gene: TRBJ2-7
abundance: -
CDR3nt: TGTGCCAGTAGCGGTACTAGCCGCTACGAGCAGTACTTC
CDR3aa: CASSGTSRYEQYF

v_gene: TRBV7-9
d_gene: -
j_gene: TRBJ2-1
abundance: -
CDR3nt: TGTGCCAGCAGCTTAGCTTTTGCCCCCAATGAGCAGTTCTTC
CDR3aa: CASSLAFAPNEQFF

v_gene: TRBV11-2
d_gene: TRBD1
j_gene: TRBJ2-1
abundance: -
CDR3nt: TGTGCCAGCAGCACAAACAGGGGGCTCTACAATGAGCAGTTCTTC
CDR3aa: CASSTNRGLYNEQFF

v_gene: TRBV27
d_gene: -
j_gene: TRBJ1-6
abundance: -
CDR3nt: TGTGCCAGCAGTAACAACAGGGTGTCACCCCTCCACTTT
CDR3aa: CASSNNRVSPLHF

v_gene: TRBV6-6
d_gene: TRBD2
j_gene: TRBJ2-7
abundance: -
CDR3nt: TGTGCCAGCAGTACCCGACTAGCGGGAGTTAATACCGAGCAGTACTTC
CDR3aa: CASSTRLAGVNTEQYF

v_gene: TRBV13
d_gene: -
j_gene: TRBJ1-2
abundance: -
CDR3nt: TGTGCCAGCAGCCCCAGGGACCGAGCCGGATATGGCTACACCTTC
CDR3aa: CASSPRDRAGYGYTF

v_gene: TRBV25-1
d_gene: -
j_gene: TRBJ2-1
abundance: -
CDR3nt: TGTGCCAGCAATCTAGCGACATACAATGAGCAGTTCTTC
CDR3aa: CASNLATYNEQFF

v_gene: TRBV11-1
d_gene: -
j_gene: TRBJ1-5
abundance: few
CDR3nt: TGTGCCAGCAGCCTGGAGGAGGACCAGCCCCAGCATTTT
CDR3aa: CASSLEEDQPQHF

v_gene: TRBV7-3
d_gene: TRBD1
j_gene: TRBJ1-1
abundance: -
CDR3nt: TGTGCCAGCAGCGAAACGACAGGGGGCACTGAAGCTTTCTTT
CDR3aa: CASSETTGGTEAFF

v_gene: TRBV6-6
d_gene: -
j_gene: TRBJ2-1
abundance: -
CDR3nt: TGTGCCAGCATAGGGGACAATGAGCAGTTCTTC
CDR3aa: CASIGDNEQFF

v_gene: TRBV7-2
d_gene: -
j_gene: TRBJ1-3
abundance: -
CDR3nt: TGTGCCAGCAGCTTATACAGGGCCTCTGGAAACACCATATATTTT
CDR3aa: CASSLYRASGNTIYF

v_gene: TRBV7-9
d_gene: TRBD1
j_gene: TRBJ1-1
abundance: once
CDR3nt: TGTGCCAGCAGCTTCGTGACAGGGGAGGGTACTGAAGCTTTCTTT
CDR3aa: CASSFVTGEGTEAFF

v_gene: TRBV7-2
d_gene: TRBD1
j_gene: TRBJ1-3
abundance: many
CDR3nt: TGTGCCAGCAGCCAGGGACAGGGGACCATATATTTT
CDR3aa: CASSQGQGTIYF

v_gene: TRBV5-1
d_gene: TRBD1
j_gene: TRBJ2-5
abundance: -
CDR3nt: TGCGCCAGCAGCATGGGACAGGGTACGGAGACCCAGTACTTC
CDR3aa: CASSMGQGTETQYF

v_gene: TRBV19
d_gene: -
j_gene: TRBJ1-5
abundance: -
CDR3nt: TGTGCCAGTGGGAGGGATCTCGGCAATCAGCCCCAGCATTTT
CDR3aa: CASGRDLGNQPQHF

v_gene: TRBV9
d_gene: -
j_gene: TRBJ1-3
abundance: -
CDR3nt: TGTGCCAGCAGCGTAGACGGGGCGGCTGGAAACACCATATATTTT
CDR3aa: CASSVDGAAGNTIYF

v_gene: TRBV7-2
d_gene: -
j_gene: TRBJ2-7
abundance: -
CDR3nt: TGTGCCAGCAGCTTAGTAGCCGAGCAGTACTTC
CDR3aa: CASSLVAEQYF

v_gene: TRBV7-8
d_gene: -
j_gene: TRBJ2-1
abundance: -
CDR3nt: TGTGCCAGCAGCTTAGGCGGCGGGGACGACTACAATGAGCAGTTCTTC
CDR3aa: CASSLGGGDDYNEQFF

v_gene: TRBV9
d_gene: TRBD2
j_gene: TRBJ2-7
abundance: -
CDR3nt: TGTGCCAGCAGCGCTGAGGCGCTCGGGGGGAGTGAGCAGTACTTC
CDR3aa: CASSAEALGGSEQYF

v_gene: TRBV27
d_gene: TRBD2
j_gene: TRBJ2-7
abundance: -
CDR3nt: TGTGCCAGCAGAGGACTAGCGGGAGCTAACGAGCAGTACTTC
CDR3aa: CASRGLAGANEQYF

v_gene: TRBV10-1
d_gene: -
j_gene: TRBJ2-3
abundance: -
CDR3nt: TGCGCCAGCAGTGAGATCGGGACCAGCACAGATACGCAGTATTTT
CDR3aa: CASSEIGTSTDTQYF

v_gene: TRBV28
d_gene: TRBD1
j_gene: TRBJ1-4
abundance: -
CDR3nt: TGTGCCAGCAAGGGACAGGGACCTGCAACTAATGAAAAACTGTTTTTT
CDR3aa: CASKGQGPATNEKLFF

v_gene: TRBV2
d_gene: -
j_gene: TRBJ1-4
abundance: -
CDR3nt: TGTGCCAGCAGTGGCCGCGGAGAAAAACTGTTTTTT
CDR3aa: CASSGRGEKLFF

v_gene: TRBV7-9
d_gene: -
j_gene: TRBJ1-1
abundance: -
CDR3nt: TGTGCCAGCAGCCCGAGCCGCGGCAGGAGTAACACTGAAGCTTTCTTT
CDR3aa: CASSPSRGRSNTEAFF

v_gene: TRBV7-9
d_gene: TRBD1
j_gene: TRBJ2-1
abundance: -
CDR3nt: TGTGCCAGCAGCTTCGCGGCAGGGGGCTCCTACAATGAGCAGTTCTTC
CDR3aa: CASSFAAGGSYNEQFF

v_gene: TRBV6-1
d_gene: -
j_gene: TRBJ1-3
abundance: -
CDR3nt: TGTGCCAGCAGTGTAGATGGAAACACCATATATTTT
CDR3aa: CASSVDGNTIYF

v_gene: TRBV5-1
d_gene: -
j_gene: TRBJ1-2
abundance: few
CDR3nt: TGCGCCAGCAGCCAAGAAGGGAGAAACTATGGCTACACCTTC
CDR3aa: CASSQEGRNYGYTF

v_gene: TRBV28
d_gene: -
j_gene: TRBJ2-1
abundance: -
CDR3nt: TGTGCCAGCAGTTCCCCCTTCTCGTTCTCCTACAATGAGCAGTTCTTC
CDR3aa: CASSSPFSFSYNEQFF

v_gene: TRBV11-3
d_gene: TRBD1
j_gene: TRBJ2-5
abundance: -
CDR3nt: TGTGCCAGCAGCTTAGGGGACAGGCCCTATACGGGAGAAGAGACCCAGTACTTC
CDR3aa: CASSLGDRPYTGEETQYF

v_gene: TRBV11-2
d_gene: TRBD2
j_gene: TRBJ2-7
abundance: -
CDR3nt: TGTGCCAGCAGCTTAGCTGGGACTAGTCATGATGAGCAGTACTTC
CDR3aa: CASSLAGTSHDEQYF

v_gene: TRBV11-2
d_gene: -
j_gene: TRBJ2-3
abundance: once
CDR3nt: TGTGCCAGCAGCTTAGATCAGAGCACAGATACGCAGTATTTT
CDR3aa: CASSLDQSTDTQYF

v_gene: TRBV28
d_gene: -
j_gene: TRBJ1-3
abundance: -
CDR3nt: TGTGCCAGCAGCCGCACAGGGACGTCAACCATATATTTT
CDR3aa: CASSRTGTSTIYF

v_gene: TRBV5-5
d_gene: -
j_gene: TRBJ1-2
abundance: -
CDR3nt: TGTGCCAGCAGCTTAGACAGACTTAACTATGGCTACACCTTC
CDR3aa: CASSLDRLNYGYTF

v_gene: TRBV9
d_gene: TRBD1
j_gene: TRBJ1-1
abundance: few
CDR3nt: TGTGCCAGCAGCGTACGGACAGGGATCACTGAAGCTTTCTTT
CDR3aa: CASSVRTGITEAFF